These 7 T cell receptor beta chains came from one sample sequenced in a study of blood T cells in healthy people across ages (dated by TCRdb to about 2015). Libraries were built with 5' RACE. TCRdb records Illumina HiSeq 2500 as the sequencer. A second PCR of roughly 7 to 11 cycles was run with a J-beta primer mix and a sample-barcoded 5' primer. TCRdb reprocessing: public reads trimmed at Q25 with fastp, clones called with MiXCR, in-frame beta chains kept. Rows are unified per CDR3 protein, each entry keeping the most common DNA and genes. In this sample the table shows roughly 730,000 distinct CDR3 sequences, 56% of which occur a single time. The ten largest clones capture 25% to 30% of the sample. Input material: blood. The receptors originated from a man aged 40-49 years in good health.

A single count supports this clonotype. J is TRBJ2-3 and V is TRBV15, with D hard to call. With 6 bases removed from V and 4 bases from J, the gap between germline ends came to 8 bases. This CDR3 region has 12 residues. Germline CDR1 reads LNHNV; CDR2 reads YYDKDF (reference sequence). The DNA for the CDR3 is TGTGCCACCAGACAGCTTGCAGATACGCAGTATTTT. It yields the protein CATRQLADTQYF.

This chain links TRBV18 with TRBJ1-5, with D perhaps matching TRBD1 (6 bases). CDR3 length: 15 amino acids. Trimming removed 3 bases at V and 7 bases at J, with 16 bases between. Per the germline V gene, CDR1 is KGHSH and CDR2 is LQKENI. CDR3 in DNA: TGTGCCAGCTCACCTCTGTCCGCGGGGGGCCAGCCCCAGCATTTT. It yields the protein CASSPLSAGGQPQHF.

For the CDR3, the DNA is TGTGCCAGCAGCGTCCTGGACCCCACAGATACGCAGTATTTT. Protein sequence: CASSVLDPTDTQYF. The chain links TRBV9 to TRBJ2-3; D gene uncertain. The CDR3 runs 14 residues. Germline CDR1 reads SGDLS; CDR2 reads YYNGEE. Trimming removed 2 bases at V and 2 bases at J, with 9 bases between.

J is TRBJ2-7 and V is TRBV29-1; D gene uncertain. TRBJ2-5 matches the DNA end more closely, so the J call is doubtful. CDR3 length: 13 amino acids. Germline CDR1 reads SQVTM; CDR2 reads ANQGSEA. The CDR3 spells CSVEPSEGETQYF. CDR3 nucleotide sequence: TGCAGCGTTGAACCGTCTGAAGGAGAGACCCAGTACTTC.

The rearrangement links TRBV7-2 to TRBJ2-1, with TRBD1 matching 9 bases. Germline V gene data show CDR1 as SGHTA and CDR2 as FQGNSA. The CDR3 has 16 amino acids. V dropped 2 bases and J dropped 6; count of bases not matched to a gene: 8. The CDR3: CASSLTGTGTPNEQFF. The CDR3 bases are TGTGCCAGCAGCTTAACCGGGACAGGGACCCCCAATGAGCAGTTCTTC. The full variable domain, rest sourced from reference TRBV7-2 and TRBJ2-1, is GAGVSQSPSNKVTEKGKDVELRCDPISGHTALYWYRQSLGQGLEFLIYFQGNSAPDKSGLPSDRFSAERTGGSVSTLTIQRTQQEDSAVYLCASSLTGTGTPNEQFFGPGTRLTVL.

This clonotype was counted only a few times. The V and J genes are TRBV24-1 and TRBJ2-3; 7 bases fit TRBD1. Per the germline V gene, CDR1 is KGHDR and CDR2 is SFDVKD. CDR3 length: 16 residues. Trimming at V came to 4 bases and at J to 6 bases, leaving 12 bases not matched to a gene. CDR3 amino acids: CATSDRTGDPTDTQYF. The DNA for the CDR3 is TGTGCCACCAGTGACAGAACAGGGGACCCAACGGATACGCAGTATTTT.

The chain uses TRBV6-1 and TRBJ2-5; TRBD1 might be the D (5 bases). Germline CDR1 is MNHNS and CDR2 is SASEGT. The CDR3 extends over 16 amino acids. V lost 7 bases and J 5 bases, leaving 23 bases between the germline ends. The CDR3 is CASTEHHQTKGETQYF. In nucleotides, the CDR3 is TGTGCCAGCACCGAACACCACCAGACGAAGGGGGAGACCCAGTACTTC.